This is a list of T cell receptor beta chains from one sample in a study of T cells after yellow fever vaccination. From the 5' RACE reads, TCRdb called clonotypes with MiXCR, one entry per CDR3 protein. The sample gives 500,000 to 650,000 distinct CDR3 sequences, around 12% of which show up once; about 15% is in the top ten. The sample consisted of PBMCs, taken on the day of the yellow fever booster vaccination. The receptors were gathered from a man aged 25 to 40 who received the YFV17D yellow fever vaccine. The conserved cysteine and the conserved F or W are not part of the CDR3 here. The order of the fields is V gene, J gene, CDR3 protein.

v_gene: TRBV29-1; j_gene: TRBJ2-7; CDR3aa: SVEVGGGTYEQY
v_gene: TRBV29-1; j_gene: TRBJ2-5; CDR3aa: SATRLAGMGETQY
v_gene: TRBV7-8; j_gene: TRBJ2-5; CDR3aa: ASSSGLAGFETQY
v_gene: TRBV27; j_gene: TRBJ2-7; CDR3aa: ASSLSAGGIRFEQY
v_gene: TRBV20-1; j_gene: TRBJ2-3; CDR3aa: SARDLWVDTQY
v_gene: TRBV7-2; j_gene: TRBJ2-1; CDR3aa: ASSPLPNEQF
v_gene: TRBV6-5; j_gene: TRBJ2-7; CDR3aa: ASSYALLSYNRPYEQY
v_gene: TRBV18; j_gene: TRBJ2-7; CDR3aa: ASSPPLAASYEQY
v_gene: TRBV7-2; j_gene: TRBJ2-7; CDR3aa: ASSLDPSGLTYEQY
v_gene: TRBV12-3/TRBV12-4; j_gene: TRBJ2-2; CDR3aa: ASSWGRSGTGELF